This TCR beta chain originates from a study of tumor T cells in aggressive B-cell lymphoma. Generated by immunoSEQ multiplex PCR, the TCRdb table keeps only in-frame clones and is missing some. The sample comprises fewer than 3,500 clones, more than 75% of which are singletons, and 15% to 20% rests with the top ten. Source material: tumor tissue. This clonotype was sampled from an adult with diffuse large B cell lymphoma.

Here the CDR3 reads CASSNRGRDEAFF. The CDR3 coding sequence is TGTGCCAGCTCTAACAGGGGAAGGGATGAAGCTTTCTTT. This chain uses TRBV2 with TRBJ1-1, with TRBD1 matching 7 bases. V lost 8 bases and J lost 7; bases outside the gene matches: 10. This CDR3 has 13 amino acids. Germline V lookup: CDR1 SNHLY, CDR2 FYNNEI.